The TCR beta chain under discussion was sequenced for a study of graft-versus-host responses after intestinal transplantation. For the study at large: Isolated intestinal, liver-intestinal, or multivisceral transplants were what recipients had.

Trimming pared 2 bases from V and 10 bases from J, leaving 14 bases between. The length of the CDR3 is 13 residues. The germline V gene encodes CDR1 ENHRY and CDR2 SYGVKD. Some clones are missing from TCRdb's copy, which holds only in-frame ones; the method was immunoSEQ multiplex PCR. This sample carries 100,000 to 120,000 clones, over 85% of them seen once, and the ten largest clones take about 0.51%. A word on this clone: The antigen remains undetermined.

This clonotype originated in a human donor who received an intestinal transplant. The chain joins TRBV10-3 to TRBJ1-2, with D possibly TRBD1 on 5 matching bases. Material: unstimulated CD8+ T cells sorted from spleen or lymph node cells, obtained before intestinal transplant. Here the CDR3 DNA reads TGTGCCATCAGTGAGACAGGCCTTATGGACTACACCTTC. Translated, it gives CAISETGLMDYTF.